The clone carrying this T cell receptor beta chain was counted at least ten times. The antigen is undetermined. The entry originates in a study of CD8+CD57+ T cells in acquired aplastic anemia. Whole-study results and caveats: Patients and healthy controls showed no significant CD8+ Simpson's diversity difference. About 29 sequences, all CD8+ CDR3, were shared between patients and controls.

Patients sequenced had flow cytometry evidence of CD8+CD57+ cell expansion. Each patient carried a diagnosis of severe acquired aplastic anemia. No therapy was given to patients before blood sampling. CDR3 and TCR beta VDJ profiling relied on a genomic DNA template. TCRdb reprocessed the reads via MiXCR and lists one record per CDR3 protein. The profile shows about 40,000 distinct CDR3 sequences, 63% of them singletons. The source is a human donor with aplastic anemia. The sample consisted of sorted CD4+, CD8+, or CD8+CD57+ T cells (not recorded which) from PBMCs.

The CDR3 DNA sequence: TGTGCCAGCAGACAGGGGGGAACTGAAGCTTTCTTT. It codes for CASRQGGTEAFF. The genes are TRBV11-2 and TRBJ1-1; 8 bases match TRBD1. The trim removed 6 bases at V and 5 bases at J, leaving 2 bases unmatched. From germline, CDR1 is SGHAT and CDR2 FQNNGV. This CDR3 spans 12 amino acids.